Below, 30 T cell receptor beta chains from the same sample are listed, as sequenced in a study of blood T cell repertoires in COVID-19. Generated by immunoSEQ multiplex PCR, the TCRdb table keeps only in-frame clones and is missing some. The sample lists roughly 300,000 clones, 80% to 90% occurring once. What was sequenced was PBMCs or T cells enriched from blood (not recorded which). These receptors were obtained from a woman in her forties with acute COVID-19.

V usage is TRBV28 and J usage is TRBJ1-6; the D is unclear. The V gene lost 11 bases and the J gene lost 6 bases, with 14 bases spanning the gap. This CDR3 spans 13 amino acids. From germline, CDR1 is MDHEN and CDR2 SYDVKM. The CDR3 here is CAGRIGSNSPLHF. In DNA form, the CDR3 reads TGTGCCGGCCGGATCGGGAGTAATTCACCCCTCCACTTT.

V gene TRBV4-1 combines with J gene TRBJ2-1; 7 bases are a match to TRBD1. The CDR3 covers 17 residues. In germline, CDR1 is MGHRA, CDR2 YSYEKL. The trim removed 0 bases at V and 4 bases at J, leaving 9 bases unmatched. This CDR3 reads CASSQDIPGQPYNEQFF. As DNA, the CDR3 is TGCGCCAGCAGCCAAGATATACCGGGACAGCCATACAATGAGCAGTTCTTC.

This sequence joins TRBV5-1 and TRBJ2-1; TRBD1 is a possible D gene (6 bases). V lost 0 bases to trimming and J lost 7 bases, with 11 bases between them. The CDR3 contains 14 residues. Germline lookup yields CDR1 SGHRS and CDR2 YFSETQ. The CDR3 reads CASSLGGLGNEQFF. CDR3 sequence (DNA): TGCGCCAGCAGCTTGGGGGGGCTCGGAAATGAGCAGTTCTTC.

This rearrangement joins TRBV7-2 to TRBJ1-2; D might be TRBD1 (6 bases). Trimming left V 5 bases short and J 7 bases short, with 20 bases between. CDR1 is SGHTA, CDR2 FQGNSA, per germline. The CDR3 contains 15 residues. CDR3 in amino acids: CASSTLTKGGVGYTF. Here the CDR3 DNA reads TGTGCCAGCAGCACGCTCACCAAGGGGGGGGTTGGCTACACCTTC.

In its sample, this clone was seen a few times. V is TRBV10-3 and J is TRBJ2-6; D remains unclear. CDR3 length: 15 amino acids. V was shortened by 6 bases and J by 2 bases, with 11 bases between the two germline ends. CDR1 ENHRY and CDR2 SYGVKD come from the germline V gene. Here the CDR3 reads CAIRDLKTGANVLTF. CDR3 in DNA: TGTGCCATCAGAGACTTAAAGACTGGGGCCAACGTCCTGACTTTC.

The chain carries TRBV7-8 and TRBJ2-2, with D possibly TRBD1 on 5 matching bases. The CDR3 length is 15 residues. CDR1 is SGHVS, CDR2 FQNEAQ, per germline. Trimming took 4 bases from V and 8 from J, leaving 17 bases between them. Written as DNA, the CDR3 is TGTGCCAGCAGCTCCAGGGCCTTCCCAACTGGGGAGCTGTTTTTT. Translating gives CASSSRAFPTGELFF.

A few counts support this clone. The V and J genes are TRBV19 and TRBJ1-3, with D perhaps TRBD1 (5 bases). V lost 6 bases and J 2 bases, leaving 11 bases between the germline ends. Germline CDR1 reads LNHDA; CDR2 reads SQIVND (reference sequence). CDR3 size: 14 residues. DNA of the CDR3: TGTGCCAGTAGCCCCGGAGGGGCTGGAAACACCATATATTTT. Residues: CASSPGGAGNTIYF.

This chain connects TRBV2 to TRBJ2-3, with D tentatively TRBD2 (6 bases). CDR3 length: 14 residues. V was pared by 6 bases and J by 1 base, with 11 bases between. CDR1 is SNHLY, CDR2 FYNNEI, per germline. In nucleotides, the CDR3 is TGTGCCAGCAGGGCGGGGATTCGCACAGATACGCAGTATTTT. This gives the protein CASRAGIRTDTQYF.

The chain couples TRBV7-8 to TRBJ1-5, with 8 bases identical to TRBD1. Germline-derived CDR1 and CDR2 are SGHVS and FQNEAQ. V gave up 3 bases and J gave up 7 bases; unmatched junction bases: 5. There are 14 residues in the CDR3. The CDR3 spells CASSFGQGSQPQHF. CDR3 nucleotide sequence: TGTGCCAGCAGCTTCGGACAGGGAAGCCAGCCCCAGCATTTT.

This chain joins TRBV7-2 and TRBJ1-3; maybe TRBD1 (5 bases). Trimming removed 5 bases from V and 0 bases from J, with 11 bases in between. Germline loops: CDR1 SGHTA, CDR2 FQGNSA. The CDR3 length is 15 residues. The CDR3 sequence is CASSPPQGSGNTIYF. The CDR3 nucleotides read TGTGCCAGCAGCCCTCCCCAGGGCTCTGGAAACACCATATATTTT.

Concerning this clone itself: The identical CDR3 is also encoded by other nucleotide sequences in the sample. The rearrangement joins TRBV2 to TRBJ1-5; 7 bases match TRBD1. V lost 4 bases, J lost 2 bases, and 2 bases stayed unmatched. Germline values: CDR1 SNHLY, CDR2 FYNNEI. This CDR3 region has 14 residues. CDR3 sequence (DNA): TGTGCCAGCAGTGGGCAGGGGGGCAATCAGCCCCAGCATTTT. Encoded protein: CASSGQGGNQPQHF.

V is TRBV6-2 or TRBV6-3 and J is TRBJ2-7; the D gene is possibly TRBD1 (6 bases). With 5 bases removed from V and 5 bases from J, the gap between germline ends came to 13 bases. This CDR3 comprises 13 residues. Germline loops: CDR1 MNHEY, CDR2 SVGEGT. The CDR3 DNA follows: TGTGCCAGCAGTGACAGGTACCAGGACGAGCAGTACTTC. Amino acid sequence: CASSDRYQDEQYF.

This chain connects TRBV7-9 to TRBJ2-7; 11 nucleotides agree with TRBD1. The CDR3 is 16 residues long. Losses at the gene ends were 3 bases for V and 3 bases for J; bases not matched to a gene: 7. Germline CDR1 is SEHNR and CDR2 is FQNEAQ (reference sequence). The CDR3 is CASSLLLDRGLYEQYF. Here the CDR3 DNA reads TGTGCCAGCAGCTTGTTACTGGACAGGGGGCTCTACGAGCAGTACTTC. The complete variable domain, with remaining parts taken from reference TRBV7-9 and TRBJ2-7, reads DTGVSQNPRHKITKRGQNVTFRCDPISEHNRLYWYRQTLGQGPEFLTYFQNEAQLEKSRLLSDRFSAERPKGSFSTLEIQRTEQGDSAMYLCASSLLLDRGLYEQYFGPGTRLTVT.

The chain's CDR3 is CASSHNPGTGEFLFF. The CDR3 bases are TGTGCCAGCAGCCACAATCCCGGGACAGGGGAATTTCTGTTTTTT. The chain has TRBV3-1 (or the pseudogene TRBV3-2) and TRBJ1-4, with TRBD1 matching over 10 bases. CDR1 is LGHDT, CDR2 YNNKEL, per germline (reference sequence). The CDR3 spans 15 residues. V lost 3 bases to trimming and J lost 14 bases; unmatched junction nucleotides: 12.

The gene calls are TRBV28 and TRBJ1-1; D is possibly TRBD1 (5 bases). CDR3 size: 15 residues. From germline, CDR1 is MDHEN and CDR2 SYDVKM. V shed 2 bases and J shed 4 bases, with 14 bases lying between them. The CDR3 nucleotides read TGTGCCAGCAGTTTAGAGGAGGGGCGGGTCACTGAAGCTTTCTTT. Translation: CASSLEEGRVTEAFF.

The V call is TRBV4-2, the J call TRBJ2-4; TRBD1 aligns across 9 bases. Germline trimming cut 0 bases from V and 4 bases from J; bases unmatched to any gene: 16. The CDR3 extends over 20 amino acids. Germline V lookup: CDR1 LGHNA, CDR2 YNFKEQ. The CDR3 is CASSQDHGLTGGRVKNIQYF. As DNA, the CDR3 is TGTGCCAGCAGCCAAGATCATGGGCTGACAGGGGGACGGGTTAAAAACATTCAGTACTTC.

Only a few counts were recorded for this clone. The V and J genes are TRBV6-5 and TRBJ1-6; TRBD1 is a possible D gene (5 bases). V gave up 7 bases and J gave up 10 bases, with 17 bases separating them. The CDR3 is made up of 14 amino acids. Germline loops: CDR1 MNHEY, CDR2 SVGAGI. The CDR3 protein is CASTRAGKGSPLHF. The DNA for the CDR3 is TGTGCCAGCACCCGGGCTGGGAAGGGGTCACCCCTCCACTTT.

The J gene is TRBJ2-7, the V gene TRBV27, with 8 bases matching TRBD2. The CDR3 sequence is 16 residues long. J lost 0 bases, V lost 8 bases, and 12 bases had no gene match. Germline loops: CDR1 MNHEY, CDR2 SMNVEV (reference sequence). Here the CDR3 reads CASPTLSGGFSYEQYF. The CDR3 DNA reads as TGTGCCAGCCCTACCCTAAGCGGGGGTTTCTCCTACGAGCAGTACTTC.

V is TRBV15 and J is TRBJ1-5; D perhaps matches TRBD1 (5 bases). Trimming removed 0 bases at V and 7 bases at J, with 10 bases between. The CDR3 is 14 residues long. From germline, CDR1 is LNHNV and CDR2 YYDKDF (reference sequence). CDR3 DNA sequence: TGTGCCACCAGCAGAGATCGGGGGGTCCAGCCCCAGCATTTT. As protein: CATSRDRGVQPQHF.

This chain connects TRBV5-1 to TRBJ2-1, with 13 bases matching TRBD2. CDR1 is SGHRS, CDR2 YFSETQ, per germline. This CDR3 spans 16 amino acids. Germline trimming cut 6 bases from V and 0 bases from J; bases unmatched to any gene: 3. DNA of the CDR3: TGCGCCAGCATACTAGCGGGAGGGAGCTCCTACAATGAGCAGTTCTTC. Its translation is CASILAGGSSYNEQFF.

The chain has TRBV5-1 and TRBJ2-5; weak D call: TRBD2 (5 bases). The ends were cut back, 4 bases at V and 2 bases at J, with 21 bases in the middle. There are 17 residues in the CDR3. Germline CDR1 and CDR2: SGHRS and YFSETQ. CDR3 sequence: CASSIRERGLEQETQYF. The CDR3 nucleotides read TGCGCCAGCAGCATACGAGAAAGAGGACTGGAACAAGAGACCCAGTACTTC.

Only a few counts were recorded for this clone. The gene calls are TRBV25-1 and TRBJ2-7; tentative D call: TRBD1 (6 bases). This CDR3 is built from 15 residues. Germline lookup yields CDR1 MGHDK and CDR2 SYGVNS. V shed 6 bases and J shed 1 base, with 16 bases lying between them. The chain's CDR3 is CASSALWGTSYEQYF. The CDR3 nucleotides are TGTGCCAGCAGCGCACTCTGGGGGACATCCTACGAGCAGTACTTC.

The chain has TRBV5-6 and TRBJ1-5; 7 bases line up with TRBD1. With V trimmed by 3 bases and J by 6 bases, 3 bases remained unmatched. The CDR3 has 13 residues. The V gene's germline CDR1 is SGHDT and CDR2 YYEEEE. The chain's CDR3 is CASSWNRGQPQHF. In nucleotides, the CDR3 is TGTGCCAGCAGCTGGAACAGGGGTCAGCCCCAGCATTTT.

This rearrangement joins TRBV7-2 to TRBJ1-1; 10 positions match TRBD1. The V gene end was trimmed by 4 bases and the J gene end by 4 bases; junction bases not matched to a gene: 6. The CDR3 contains 15 residues. Germline V gives CDR1 SGHTA, CDR2 FQGNSA. This chain's CDR3 is CASSSWTGGGTEAFF. The DNA of the CDR3 is TGTGCCAGCAGCTCTTGGACAGGGGGAGGCACTGAAGCTTTCTTT.

The V and J genes are TRBV28 and TRBJ1-4; 9 bases are shared with TRBD1. The ends lost 3 bases at V and 5 bases at J; junction bases unmatched: 7. There are 16 residues in the CDR3. The germline V gene encodes CDR1 MDHEN and CDR2 SYDVKM. The CDR3 region is CASSLAQGAPNEKLFF. In DNA, the CDR3 is TGTGCCAGCAGTTTGGCACAGGGGGCGCCCAATGAAAAACTGTTTTTT.

V is TRBV2 and J is TRBJ1-2, with 7 nucleotides matching TRBD1. Germline V gives CDR1 SNHLY, CDR2 FYNNEI. V dropped 6 bases and J dropped 1; count of bases not matched to a gene: 5. The CDR3 is made up of 14 amino acids. DNA for the CDR3: TGTGCCAGCAGCGTCAGGGACAGTAACTATGGCTACACCTTC. The encoded protein is CASSVRDSNYGYTF.

V gene TRBV6-5 combines with J gene TRBJ2-1, with 7 bases identical to TRBD2. The CDR3 consists of 15 residues. V lost 8 bases, J lost 5 bases, and 12 bases stayed unmatched. Germline V lookup: CDR1 MNHEY, CDR2 SVGAGI. The CDR3 coding sequence is TGTGCCAGCTATTCTGGAGGACTAGGGAACAATGAGCAGTTCTTC. This codes for CASYSGGLGNNEQFF.

This clone was seen a single time. CDR3 DNA sequence: TGCAGCGTTGAAGATTCAGGGACTAGCGGGACAGATACGCAGTATTTT. Its protein is CSVEDSGTSGTDTQYF. The rearrangement uses TRBV29-1 and TRBJ2-3; 12 nucleotides agree with TRBD2. The germline CDR1 and CDR2 sequences are SQVTM and ANQGSEA. V dropped 0 bases and J dropped 3; count of bases not matched to a gene: 4. The CDR3 consists of 16 residues.

CDR3 nucleotide sequence: TGTGCCAGTAGTAGCGGCTGGGGCACCTACAATGAGCAGTTCTTC. This codes for CASSSGWGTYNEQFF. The chain recombines TRBV19 with TRBJ2-1; a possible D gene is TRBD1 (5 bases). The CDR3 covers 15 residues. Trimming took off 4 bases at V and 2 bases at J, with 12 bases between the two ends. Germline V CDR1 and CDR2: LNHDA, SQIVND (reference sequence).

The chain carries TRBV6-2 or TRBV6-3 and TRBJ2-3; possible D gene TRBD2, 5 bases. Germline V lookup: CDR1 MNHEY, CDR2 SVGEGT. CDR3 length equals 16 residues. Trimming stripped 4 bases from V and 0 bases from J, with 14 bases between. The CDR3 DNA follows: TGTGCCAGCAGTTCAAGACGGCTAGCTAGCACAGATACGCAGTATTTT. It yields the protein CASSSRRLASTDTQYF.